This note documents a single TCR beta chain sequence. Antigen: not known. This record comes from a study of T-cell memory formation after mild COVID-19. Study-level information: Among the donors, TCR clusters were largely specific to each donor. The study, taken as a whole, reports: Researchers report contracting CD4+ clones mostly in CM and EM, with CD8+ clones in EMRA. A subset of responding clones appeared in pre-infection memory, suggesting cross-reactive memory joined. Specificity for SARS-CoV-2 was not confirmed among the second-wave clones peaking on day 37.

MiXCR, applied by TCRdb to the 5' RACE reads, yields one record per CDR3 protein. This sample has about 620,000 distinct CDR3 sequences, with more than 15% found just once. The CDR3 has 16 amino acids. Trimming cost V 5 bases and J 6 bases; bases outside gene matches: 4. Germline assignment: CDR1 LNHNV and CDR2 YYDKDF (reference sequence). Sequenced: PBMCs or a T cell subset sorted from them (not recorded which). The chain carries TRBV15 and TRBJ2-1, with TRBD2 matching 16 bases. This sequence was found in an adult woman who had mild COVID-19 (a few samples of this study predate the infection). Cell type and time point are not known. DNA for the CDR3: TGTGCCACCAGCGGGACTAGCGGGAGGGCCGGCAATGAGCAGTTCTTC. It codes for CATSGTSGRAGNEQFF.